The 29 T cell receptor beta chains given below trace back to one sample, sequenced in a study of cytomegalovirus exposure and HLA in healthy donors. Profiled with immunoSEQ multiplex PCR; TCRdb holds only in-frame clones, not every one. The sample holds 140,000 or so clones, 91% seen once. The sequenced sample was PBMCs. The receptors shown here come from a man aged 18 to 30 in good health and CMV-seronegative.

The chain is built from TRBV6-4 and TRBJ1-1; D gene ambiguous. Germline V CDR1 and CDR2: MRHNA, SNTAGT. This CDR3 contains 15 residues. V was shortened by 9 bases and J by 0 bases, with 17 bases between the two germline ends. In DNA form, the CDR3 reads TGTGCCAGTAGGAGGTGGGGAGCCATGAACACTGAAGCTTTCTTT. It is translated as CASRRWGAMNTEAFF.

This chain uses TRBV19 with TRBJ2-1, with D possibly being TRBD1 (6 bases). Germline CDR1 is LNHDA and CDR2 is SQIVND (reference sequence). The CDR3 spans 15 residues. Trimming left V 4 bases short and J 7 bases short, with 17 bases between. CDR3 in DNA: TGTGCCAGTAGTACTACAGGGAAGGGCACAAATGAGCAGTTCTTC. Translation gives CASSTTGKGTNEQFF. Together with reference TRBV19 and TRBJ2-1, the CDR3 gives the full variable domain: DGGITQSPKYLFRKEGQNVTLSCEQNLNHDAMYWYRQDPGQGLRLIYYSQIVNDFQKGDIAEGYSVSREKKESFPLTVTSAQKNPTAFYLCASSTTGKGTNEQFFGPGTRLTVL.

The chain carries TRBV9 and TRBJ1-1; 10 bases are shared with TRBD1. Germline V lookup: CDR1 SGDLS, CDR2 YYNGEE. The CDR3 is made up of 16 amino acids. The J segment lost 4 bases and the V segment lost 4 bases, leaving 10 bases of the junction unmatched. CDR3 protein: CASSKGQGVYSTEAFF. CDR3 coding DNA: TGTGCCAGCAGCAAAGGACAGGGGGTTTATTCCACTGAAGCTTTCTTT.

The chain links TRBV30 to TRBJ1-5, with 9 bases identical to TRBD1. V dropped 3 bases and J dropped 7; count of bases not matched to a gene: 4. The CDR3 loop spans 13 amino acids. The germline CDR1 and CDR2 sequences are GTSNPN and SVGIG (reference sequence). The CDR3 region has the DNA TGTGCCTGGAGCGGGACAGGGCGACAGCCCCAGCATTTT. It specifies CAWSGTGRQPQHF.

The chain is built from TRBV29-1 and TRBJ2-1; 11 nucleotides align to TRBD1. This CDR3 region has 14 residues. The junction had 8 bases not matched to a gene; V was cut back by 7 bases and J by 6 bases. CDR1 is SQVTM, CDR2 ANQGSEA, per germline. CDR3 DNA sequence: TGCAGCGCCCGGGACAGGGGGACAAGCAATGAGCAGTTCTTC. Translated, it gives CSARDRGTSNEQFF.

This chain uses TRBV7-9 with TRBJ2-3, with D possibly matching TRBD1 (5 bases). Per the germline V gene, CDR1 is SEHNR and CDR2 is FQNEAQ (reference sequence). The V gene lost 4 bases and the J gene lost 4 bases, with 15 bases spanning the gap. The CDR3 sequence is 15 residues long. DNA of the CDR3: TGTGCCAGCAGCTCACGACAGTCTCGGGCAGATACGCAGTATTTT. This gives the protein CASSSRQSRADTQYF.

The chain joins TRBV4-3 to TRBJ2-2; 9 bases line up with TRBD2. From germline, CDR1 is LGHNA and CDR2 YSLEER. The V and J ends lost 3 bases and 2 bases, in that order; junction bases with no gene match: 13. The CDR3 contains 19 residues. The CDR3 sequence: CASSHVVVAGAPNTGELFF. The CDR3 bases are TGCGCCAGCAGCCATGTTGTGGTAGCGGGAGCCCCCAACACCGGGGAGCTGTTTTTT.

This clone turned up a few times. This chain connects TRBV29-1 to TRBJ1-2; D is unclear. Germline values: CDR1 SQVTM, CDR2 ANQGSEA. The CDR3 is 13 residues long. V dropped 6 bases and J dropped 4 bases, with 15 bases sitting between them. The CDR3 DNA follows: TGCAGCGTCGTGGAGCCACGGATCTATGGCTACACCTTC. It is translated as CSVVEPRIYGYTF.

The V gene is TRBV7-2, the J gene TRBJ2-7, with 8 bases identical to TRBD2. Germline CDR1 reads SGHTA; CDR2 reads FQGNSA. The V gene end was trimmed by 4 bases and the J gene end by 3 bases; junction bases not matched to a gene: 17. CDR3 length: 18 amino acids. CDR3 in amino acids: CASSSNHQRGRPYYEQYF. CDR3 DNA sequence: TGTGCCAGCAGCTCAAATCATCAGCGGGGGCGACCCTACTACGAGCAGTACTTC.

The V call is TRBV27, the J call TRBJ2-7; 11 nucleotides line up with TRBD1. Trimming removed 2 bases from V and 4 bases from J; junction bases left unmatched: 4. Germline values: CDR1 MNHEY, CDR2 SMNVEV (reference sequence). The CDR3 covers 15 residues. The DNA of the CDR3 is TGTGCCAGCAGTTTAGGGACAGGGGGATTTTACGAGCAGTACTTC. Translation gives CASSLGTGGFYEQYF.

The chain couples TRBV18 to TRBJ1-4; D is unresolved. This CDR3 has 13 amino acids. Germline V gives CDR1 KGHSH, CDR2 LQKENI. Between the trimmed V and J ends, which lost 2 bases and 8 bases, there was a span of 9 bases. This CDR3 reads CASSPLAGEKLFF. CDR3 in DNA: TGTGCCAGCTCACCATTGGCGGGGGAAAAACTGTTTTTT.

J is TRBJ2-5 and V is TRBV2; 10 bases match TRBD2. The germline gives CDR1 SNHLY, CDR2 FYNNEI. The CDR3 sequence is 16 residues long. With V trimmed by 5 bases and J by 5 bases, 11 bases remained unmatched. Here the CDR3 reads CASSSPASGGRETQYF. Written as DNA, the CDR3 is TGTGCCAGCAGTTCCCCCGCTAGCGGGGGCAGGGAGACCCAGTACTTC.

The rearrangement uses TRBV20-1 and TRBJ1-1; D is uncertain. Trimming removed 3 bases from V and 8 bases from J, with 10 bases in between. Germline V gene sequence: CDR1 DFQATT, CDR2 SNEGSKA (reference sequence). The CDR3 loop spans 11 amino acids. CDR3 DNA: TGCAGTGCTAGTAGTCCGGGGGAAGCTTTCTTT. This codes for CSASSPGEAFF.

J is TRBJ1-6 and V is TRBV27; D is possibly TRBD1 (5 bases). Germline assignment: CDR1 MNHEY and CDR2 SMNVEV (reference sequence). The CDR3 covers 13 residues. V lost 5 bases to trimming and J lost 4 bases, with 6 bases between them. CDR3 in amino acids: CASSPGYNSPLHF. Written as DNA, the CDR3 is TGTGCCAGCAGTCCAGGGTATAATTCACCCCTCCACTTT.

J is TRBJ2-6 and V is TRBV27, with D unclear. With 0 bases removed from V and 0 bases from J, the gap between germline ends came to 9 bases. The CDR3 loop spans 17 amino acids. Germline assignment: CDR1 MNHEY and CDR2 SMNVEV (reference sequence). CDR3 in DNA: TGTGCCAGCAGTTTATCGGGCAGGCGCTCTGGGGCCAACGTCCTGACTTTC. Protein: CASSLSGRRSGANVLTF.

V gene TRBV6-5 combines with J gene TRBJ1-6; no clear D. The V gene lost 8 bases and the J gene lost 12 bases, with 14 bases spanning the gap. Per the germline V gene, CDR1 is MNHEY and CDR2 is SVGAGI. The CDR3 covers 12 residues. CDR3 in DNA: TGTGCCAGCGGGGAGGGCAGTAAACCCCTCCACTTT. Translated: CASGEGSKPLHF.

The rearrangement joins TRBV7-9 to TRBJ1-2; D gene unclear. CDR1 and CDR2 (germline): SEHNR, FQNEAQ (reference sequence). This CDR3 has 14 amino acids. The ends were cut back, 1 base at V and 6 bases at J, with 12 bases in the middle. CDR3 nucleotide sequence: TGTGCCAGCAGCTTAGGAGGCCTAAGCAATGGCTACACCTTC. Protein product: CASSLGGLSNGYTF. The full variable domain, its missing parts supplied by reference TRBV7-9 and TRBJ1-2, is DTGVSQNPRHKITKRGQNVTFRCDPISEHNRLYWYRQTLGQGPEFLTYFQNEAQLEKSRLLSDRFSAERPKGSFSTLEIQRTEQGDSAMYLCASSLGGLSNGYTFGSGTRLTVV.

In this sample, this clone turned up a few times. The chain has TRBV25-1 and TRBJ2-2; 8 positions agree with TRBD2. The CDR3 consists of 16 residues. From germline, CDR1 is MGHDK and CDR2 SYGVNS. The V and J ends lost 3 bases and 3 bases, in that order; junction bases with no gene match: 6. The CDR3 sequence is CASSDLSGGDTGELFF. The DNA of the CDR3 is TGTGCCAGCAGTGACCTCAGCGGGGGCGACACCGGGGAGCTGTTTTTT.

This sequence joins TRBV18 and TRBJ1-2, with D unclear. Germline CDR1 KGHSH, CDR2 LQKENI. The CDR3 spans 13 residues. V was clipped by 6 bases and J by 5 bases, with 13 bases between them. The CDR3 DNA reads TGTGCCAGCTCGCCAACAGAGAATTATGGCTACACCTTC. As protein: CASSPTENYGYTF.

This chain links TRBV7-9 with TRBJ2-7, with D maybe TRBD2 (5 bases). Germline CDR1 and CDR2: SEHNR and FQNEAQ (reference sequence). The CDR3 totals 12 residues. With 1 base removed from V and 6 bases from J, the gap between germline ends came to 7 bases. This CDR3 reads CASSLEAGEQYV. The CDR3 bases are TGTGCCAGCAGCTTAGAGGCGGGCGAGCAGTACGTC.

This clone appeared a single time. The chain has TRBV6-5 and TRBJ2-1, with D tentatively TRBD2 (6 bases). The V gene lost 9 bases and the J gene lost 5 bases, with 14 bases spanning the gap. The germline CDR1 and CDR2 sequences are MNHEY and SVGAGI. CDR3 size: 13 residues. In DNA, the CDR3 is TGTGCCAGTCGGGAGATTGGGAACAATGAGCAGTTCTTC. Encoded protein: CASREIGNNEQFF.

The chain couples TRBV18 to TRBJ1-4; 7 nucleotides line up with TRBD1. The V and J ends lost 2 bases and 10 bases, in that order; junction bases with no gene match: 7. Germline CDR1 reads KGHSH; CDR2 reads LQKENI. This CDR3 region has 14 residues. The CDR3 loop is CASSPGQDHGKLFF. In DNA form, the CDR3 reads TGTGCCAGCTCACCAGGACAGGACCATGGAAAACTGTTTTTT.

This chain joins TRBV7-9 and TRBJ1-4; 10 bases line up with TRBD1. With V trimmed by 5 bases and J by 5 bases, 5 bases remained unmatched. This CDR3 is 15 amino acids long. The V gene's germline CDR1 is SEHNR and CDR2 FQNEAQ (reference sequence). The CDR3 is CASSPRTGGNEKLFF. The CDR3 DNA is TGTGCCAGCAGCCCCAGGACAGGGGGGAATGAAAAACTGTTTTTT. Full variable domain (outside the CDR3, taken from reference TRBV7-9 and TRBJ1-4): DTGVSQNPRHKITKRGQNVTFRCDPISEHNRLYWYRQTLGQGPEFLTYFQNEAQLEKSRLLSDRFSAERPKGSFSTLEIQRTEQGDSAMYLCASSPRTGGNEKLFFGSGTQLSVL.

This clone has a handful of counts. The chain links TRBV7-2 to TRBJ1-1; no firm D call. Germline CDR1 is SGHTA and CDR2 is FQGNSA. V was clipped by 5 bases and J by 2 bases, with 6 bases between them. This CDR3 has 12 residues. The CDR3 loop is CASSLTNTEAFF. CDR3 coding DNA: TGTGCCAGCAGCCTCACAAACACTGAAGCTTTCTTT.

The DNA of the CDR3 is TGTGCCAGCAGCCCACCCCTGGCTCGGGGGAACGGCTACACCTTC. It is translated as CASSPPLARGNGYTF. The chain has TRBV6-5 and TRBJ1-2; TRBD1 might be the D (5 bases). V lost 6 bases, J lost 8 bases, and 22 bases lay in between. This CDR3 comprises 15 residues. Germline values: CDR1 MNHEY, CDR2 SVGAGI.

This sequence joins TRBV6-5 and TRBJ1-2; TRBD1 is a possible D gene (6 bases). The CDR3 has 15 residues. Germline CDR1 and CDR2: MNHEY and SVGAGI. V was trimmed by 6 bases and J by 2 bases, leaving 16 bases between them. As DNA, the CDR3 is TGTGCCAGCAGAGACGATAAAACAGGGAACTATGGCTACACCTTC. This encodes CASRDDKTGNYGYTF.

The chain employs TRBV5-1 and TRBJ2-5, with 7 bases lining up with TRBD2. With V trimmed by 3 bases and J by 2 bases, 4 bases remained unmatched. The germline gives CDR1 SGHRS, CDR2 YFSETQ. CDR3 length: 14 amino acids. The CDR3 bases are TGCGCCAGCAGCTGGCGGGGGAAACAAGAGACCCAGTACTTC. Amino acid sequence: CASSWRGKQETQYF.

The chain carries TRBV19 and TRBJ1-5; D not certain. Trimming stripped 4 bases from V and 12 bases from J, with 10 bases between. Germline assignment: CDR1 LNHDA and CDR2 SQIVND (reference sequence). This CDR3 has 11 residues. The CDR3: CASSRERVQHF. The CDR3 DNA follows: TGTGCCAGTAGTAGGGAGAGGGTCCAGCATTTT.

The CDR3 bases are TGTGCCAGCAGCTTGGACAGGGGTTTCGGCTATGGCTACACCTTC. Amino acid sequence: CASSLDRGFGYGYTF. The chain combines TRBV5-4 with TRBJ1-2, with 7 bases identical to TRBD1. CDR1 and CDR2 from the germline V gene are SGHNT and YYREEE (reference sequence). The J segment lost 4 bases and the V segment lost 0 bases, leaving 6 bases of the junction unmatched. CDR3 size: 15 residues.